This TCR beta chain emerged from a study of blood T cell repertoires in COVID-19. Study background: The analysed material was cDNA or gDNA that came from T cells, B-cell-depleted T cells, or PBMCs.

Original analysis: Amplification with reference gene primers provided the estimates of nucleated cell counts. TCRdb keeps only in-frame clones here, not all; method: immunoSEQ multiplex PCR. V and J calls and clone size come straight from that table; D and trimming were deduced from the DNA. The sample lists tens of thousands of clones, around 88% occurring once. Trimming cost V 3 bases and J 4 bases, with 15 bases left between them. The CDR3 contains 15 residues. From germline, CDR1 is MNHEY and CDR2 SMNVEV (reference sequence). J is TRBJ1-1 and V is TRBV27; D is uncertain. This sequence was found in a woman aged 60-75 years with acute or convalescent COVID-19. Material for sequencing was peripheral blood. For the CDR3, the DNA is TGTGCCAGCAGTTTTCGTCCGGGCGGAGGCACTGAAGCTTTCTTT. This gives the protein CASSFRPGGGTEAFF.